This TCR beta chain was sequenced in a study of molecular identifiers for immune sequencing clone quantification. Study-level information: Naive CD8 cell RNA, from around 20,000 or 100,000 cells, was split five ways in replicates, with four sequenced. Broader study findings: One cell's worth of spiked Jurkat TCR RNA was reportedly detectable among roughly 1 million naive cells. Clones of above 20 RNA copies carried over 98% of effector molecules; in naive cells they carried under 1%.

This clonotype was seen only once. No antigen is known for it. Trimming pared 6 bases from V and 2 bases from J, leaving 12 bases between. This CDR3 is 14 amino acids long. The V gene's germline CDR1 is MRHNA and CDR2 SNTAGT. From the PCR reads, TCRdb called clonotypes with MiXCR, one entry per CDR3 protein. This sample has roughly 630,000 distinct CDR3 sequences, with 25% found just once. This receptor was obtained from a human donor in good health. Some libraries in this study had Jurkat cell RNA spiked in. The source material was naive CD8+ T cells from blood, with Jurkat cell RNA spiked in. As to subset: FACS-sorted CD8+CD4-CCR7+CD45RA+ naive T cells. The chain uses TRBV6-4 and TRBJ2-3; D ambiguous. In DNA form, the CDR3 reads TGTGCCAGCAGACTAACGAGGTACACAGATACGCAGTATTTT. It encodes CASRLTRYTDTQYF.